The clone carrying this TCR beta chain was seen only a few times. Germline values: CDR1 LGHNA, CDR2 YSLEER. This CDR3 contains 17 residues. The V and J ends lost 3 bases and 2 bases respectively, with 20 bases between them. The repertoire was sequenced with immunoSEQ multiplex PCR; TCRdb's copy has only in-frame clones and lacks some. Of 120,000 or so clones detected, more than 85% appear once; the ten largest clones hold 11%. The sample belongs to a study of T cell responses to AZD1222 COVID-19 vaccine. The receptor was derived from an adult in good health. The chain employs TRBV4-3 and TRBJ2-7; D remains ambiguous. Sequencing used peripheral blood, obtained on day 0 of MenACWY control vaccination. CDR3 bases: TGCGCCAGCAGCCACGCGAGGCCCCGAAAAGTAACCTACGAGCAGTACTTC. Translating gives CASSHARPRKVTYEQYF.